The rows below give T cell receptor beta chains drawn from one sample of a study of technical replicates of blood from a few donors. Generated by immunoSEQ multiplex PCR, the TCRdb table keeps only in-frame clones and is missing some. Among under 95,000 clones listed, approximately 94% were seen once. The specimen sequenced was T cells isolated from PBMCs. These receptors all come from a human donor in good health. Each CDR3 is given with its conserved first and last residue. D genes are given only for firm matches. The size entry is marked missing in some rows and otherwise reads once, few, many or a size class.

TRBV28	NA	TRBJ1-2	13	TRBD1	CASSSGQNYGYTF	TGTGCCAGCAGTTCGGGACAGAACTATGGCTACACCTTC
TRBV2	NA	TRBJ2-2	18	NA	CASSEAGQRYTRTGELFF	TGTGCCAGCAGTGAAGCCGGACAGCGCTACACCCGCACCGGGGAGCTGTTTTTT
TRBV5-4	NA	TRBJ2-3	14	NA	CASSLSGIADTQYF	TGTGCCAGCAGCCTGTCAGGCATCGCAGATACGCAGTATTTT
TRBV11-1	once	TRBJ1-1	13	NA	CASSSQGGTEAFF	TGTGCCAGCAGCTCCCAGGGAGGTACTGAAGCTTTCTTT
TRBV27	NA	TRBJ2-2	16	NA	CASSRVASENTGELFF	TGTGCCAGCAGCCGAGTAGCTAGCGAGAACACCGGGGAGCTGTTTTTT
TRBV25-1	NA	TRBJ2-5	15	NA	CASSELGDMIETQYF	TGTGCCAGCAGTGAATTAGGGGACATGATTGAGACCCAGTACTTC
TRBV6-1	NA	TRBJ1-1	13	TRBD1	CASSAVDRDEAFF	TGTGCCAGCAGTGCCGTGGACAGGGATGAAGCTTTCTTT
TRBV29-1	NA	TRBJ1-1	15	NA	CSVEDSTGGETEAFF	TGCAGCGTTGAAGATTCGACAGGAGGAGAGACTGAAGCTTTCTTT
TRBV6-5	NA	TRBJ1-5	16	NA	CASSFAGERGNQPQHF	TGTGCCAGCAGTTTTGCAGGGGAGCGCGGCAATCAGCCCCAGCATTTT
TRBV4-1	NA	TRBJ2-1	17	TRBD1	CASSQGPGQGYHNEQFF	TGCGCCAGCAGCCAAGGCCCGGGACAGGGGTACCACAATGAGCAGTTCTTC
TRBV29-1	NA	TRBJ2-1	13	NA	CSVRHSGGAEQFF	TGCAGCGTTCGCCACTCGGGTGGCGCTGAGCAGTTCTTC
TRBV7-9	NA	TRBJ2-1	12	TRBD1	CASSSTGVEQFF	TGTGCCAGCAGCTCCACAGGGGTGGAGCAGTTCTTC
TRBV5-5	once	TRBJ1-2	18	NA	CASSLEGAGNTAFYGYTF	TGTGCCAGCAGCTTGGAAGGGGCAGGGAATACCGCTTTTTATGGCTACACCTTC
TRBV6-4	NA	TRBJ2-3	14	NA	CASRGTIYEDTQYF	TGTGCCAGTAGAGGGACAATTTACGAAGATACGCAGTATTTT
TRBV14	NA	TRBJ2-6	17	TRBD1	CASSQGTGRSGANVLTF	TGTGCCAGCAGCCAAGGGACAGGGCGCTCTGGGGCCAACGTCCTGACTTTC
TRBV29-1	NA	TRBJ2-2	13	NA	CSADKTNTGELFF	TGCAGCGCGGACAAGACGAACACCGGGGAGCTGTTTTTT
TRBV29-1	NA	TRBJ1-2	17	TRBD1	CSVQTPRGQGFNYGYTF	TGCAGCGTCCAAACCCCCCGGGGACAGGGGTTTAACTATGGCTACACCTTC
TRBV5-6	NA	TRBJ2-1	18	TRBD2	CASSPGLAGLVSYNEQFF	TGTGCCAGCAGCCCGGGACTAGCGGGACTCGTCTCCTACAATGAGCAGTTCTTC
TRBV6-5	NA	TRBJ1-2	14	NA	CASSYSGGETGYTF	TGTGCCAGCAGTTACTCGGGAGGGGAAACCGGCTACACCTTC
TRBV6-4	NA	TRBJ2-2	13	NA	CASSEAATGELFF	TGTGCCAGCAGCGAGGCAGCGACCGGGGAGCTGTTTTTT
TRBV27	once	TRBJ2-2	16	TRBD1	CASSSWGTGRNGELFF	TGTGCCAGCAGTTCCTGGGGGACAGGGCGCAACGGGGAGCTGTTTTTT
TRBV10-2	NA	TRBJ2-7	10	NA	CASSEEEQYF	TGCGCCAGCAGTGAAGAGGAGCAGTACTTC
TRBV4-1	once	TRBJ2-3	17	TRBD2	CASSLLGLAGLTDTQYF	TGCGCCAGCAGCCTACTAGGACTAGCGGGTCTCACAGATACGCAGTATTTT
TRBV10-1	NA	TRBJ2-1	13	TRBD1	CASSPDREKGPFF	TGCGCCAGCAGTCCGGACAGGGAAAAAGGGCCGTTCTTC
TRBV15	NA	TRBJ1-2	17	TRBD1	CATSRDVAQTGVILYTF	TGTGCCACCAGCAGAGATGTGGCCCAGACAGGGGTTATCCTCTACACCTTC
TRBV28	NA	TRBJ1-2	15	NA	CASSARGGLWDGYTF	TGTGCCAGCAGTGCAAGGGGGGGACTTTGGGACGGCTACACCTTC
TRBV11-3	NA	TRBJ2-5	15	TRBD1	CASSSWTGGQETQYF	TGTGCCAGCAGCTCCTGGACAGGGGGCCAAGAGACCCAGTACTTC
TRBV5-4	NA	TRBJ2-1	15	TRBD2	CASSKGLAGYNEQFF	TGTGCCAGCAGCAAGGGACTAGCGGGGTACAATGAGCAGTTCTTC
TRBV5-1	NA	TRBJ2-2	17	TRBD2	CASSLILLAGVAGELFF	TGCGCCAGCAGCCTGATTCTACTAGCGGGGGTAGCCGGGGAGCTGTTTTTT
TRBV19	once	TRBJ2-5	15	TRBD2	CASSVGLAGVETQYF	TGTGCCAGTAGTGTGGGACTAGCGGGAGTGGAGACCCAGTACTTC
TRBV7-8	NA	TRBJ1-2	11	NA	CASSLADGYTF	TGTGCCAGCAGCTTAGCCGATGGCTACACCTTC
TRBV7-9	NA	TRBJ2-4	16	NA	CASSKAVSEAKNIQYF	TGTGCCAGCAGCAAAGCCGTCAGCGAAGCCAAAAACATTCAGTACTTC
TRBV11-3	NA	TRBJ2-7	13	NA	CASSLGHPNEQYF	TGTGCCAGCAGCTTAGGGCACCCCAACGAGCAGTACTTC
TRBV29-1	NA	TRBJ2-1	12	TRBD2	CSAELAANEQFF	TGCAGCGCAGAGCTAGCGGCCAATGAGCAGTTCTTC
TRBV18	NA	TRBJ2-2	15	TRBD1	CASSPGDRATGELFF	TGTGCCAGCTCACCAGGGGACAGGGCCACCGGGGAGCTGTTTTTT
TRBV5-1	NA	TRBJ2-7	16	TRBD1	CASSLAGQVQFVEQYF	TGCGCCAGCAGCTTGGCCGGACAGGTCCAGTTTGTTGAGCAGTACTTC
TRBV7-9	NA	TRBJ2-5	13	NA	CASSPTDKETQYF	TGTGCCAGCAGCCCTACAGATAAAGAGACCCAGTACTTC
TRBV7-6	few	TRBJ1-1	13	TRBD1	CASSLFQGGEAFF	TGTGCCAGCAGCTTATTCCAGGGGGGTGAAGCTTTCTTT
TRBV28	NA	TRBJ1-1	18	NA	CASSLIRDIPAQNTEAFF	TGTGCCAGCAGTCTCATACGGGACATCCCGGCCCAGAACACTGAAGCTTTCTTT
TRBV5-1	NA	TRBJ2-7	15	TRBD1	CASSLGQGVSDEQYF	TGCGCCAGCAGCTTGGGACAGGGAGTGTCAGACGAGCAGTACTTC
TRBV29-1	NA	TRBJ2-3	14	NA	CSIRDPHSTDTQYF	TGCAGCATACGGGATCCGCATAGCACAGATACGCAGTATTTT
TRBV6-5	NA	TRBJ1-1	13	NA	CASSYGQNTEAFF	TGTGCCAGCAGTTATGGACAGAACACTGAAGCTTTCTTT
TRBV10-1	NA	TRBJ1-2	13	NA	CASSEAGAVGYTF	TGCGCCAGCAGTGAGGCAGGGGCTGTTGGCTACACCTTC
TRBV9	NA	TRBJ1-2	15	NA	CASSVDLRAGNGYTF	TGTGCCAGCAGCGTAGATCTGCGGGCTGGAAATGGCTACACCTTC
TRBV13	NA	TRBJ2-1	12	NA	CASSSQGQKQFF	TGTGCCAGCAGCTCTCAAGGACAGAAGCAGTTCTTC
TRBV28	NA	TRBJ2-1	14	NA	CASSPSATGNEQFF	TGTGCCAGCAGCCCAAGCGCCACGGGGAATGAGCAGTTCTTC
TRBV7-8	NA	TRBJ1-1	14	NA	CASSHAEGNTEAFF	TGTGCCAGCAGCCACGCTGAGGGGAACACTGAAGCTTTCTTT
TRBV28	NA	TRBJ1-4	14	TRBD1	CASSPSGQAGKLFF	TGTGCCAGCAGCCCCTCAGGACAGGCGGGAAAACTGTTTTTT
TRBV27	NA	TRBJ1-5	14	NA	CASSIQGLGQPQHF	TGTGCCAGCAGTATACAGGGTTTAGGTCAGCCCCAGCATTTT
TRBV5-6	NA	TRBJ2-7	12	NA	CASSLQAGQQYF	TGTGCCAGCAGCCTCCAGGCGGGACAGCAGTACTTC
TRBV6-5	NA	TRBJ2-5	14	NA	CASSYFGGSETQYF	TGTGCCAGCAGTTACTTCGGAGGATCAGAGACCCAGTACTTC
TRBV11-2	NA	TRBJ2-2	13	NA	CASSPGGTGELFF	TGTGCCAGCAGCCCCGGAGGGACCGGGGAGCTGTTTTTT
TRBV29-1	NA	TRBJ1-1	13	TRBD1	CSGQGALDTEAFF	TGCAGCGGTCAGGGGGCGCTGGACACTGAAGCTTTCTTT
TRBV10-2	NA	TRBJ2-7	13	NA	CATSPGTPYEQYF	TGCGCCACCAGCCCGGGAACTCCCTACGAGCAGTACTTC
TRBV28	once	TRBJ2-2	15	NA	CASSFSPGNTGELFF	TGTGCCAGCAGTTTCAGTCCGGGGAACACCGGGGAGCTGTTTTTT
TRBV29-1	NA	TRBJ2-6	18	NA	CSVEVRDRSVAGANVLTF	TGCAGCGTTGAAGTCAGGGATAGGAGTGTCGCTGGGGCCAACGTCCTGACTTTC
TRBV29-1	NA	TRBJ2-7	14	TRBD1	CSATTGDLSYEQYF	TGCAGCGCTACGACAGGGGACCTCTCCTACGAGCAGTACTTC
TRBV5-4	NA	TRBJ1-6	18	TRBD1	CASSLGTGASSYNSPLHF	TGTGCCAGCAGTTTAGGGACAGGGGCCAGCTCCTATAATTCACCCCTCCACTTT
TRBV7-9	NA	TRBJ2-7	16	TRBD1	CASSESTGTGGYEQYF	TGTGCCAGCAGCGAATCAACCGGGACAGGGGGATACGAGCAGTACTTC